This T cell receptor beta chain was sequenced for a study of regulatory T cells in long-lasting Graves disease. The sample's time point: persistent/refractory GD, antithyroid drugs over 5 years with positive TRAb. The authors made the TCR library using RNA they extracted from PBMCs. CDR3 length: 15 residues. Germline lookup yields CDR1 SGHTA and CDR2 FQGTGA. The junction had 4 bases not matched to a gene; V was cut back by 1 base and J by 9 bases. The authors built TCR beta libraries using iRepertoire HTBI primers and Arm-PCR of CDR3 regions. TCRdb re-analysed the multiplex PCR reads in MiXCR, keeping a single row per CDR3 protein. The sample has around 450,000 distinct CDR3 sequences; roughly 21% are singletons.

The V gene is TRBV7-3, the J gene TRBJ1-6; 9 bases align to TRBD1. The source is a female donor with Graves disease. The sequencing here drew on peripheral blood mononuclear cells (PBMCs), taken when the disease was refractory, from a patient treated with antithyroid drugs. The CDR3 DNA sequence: TGTGCCAGCAGCTTAATGGGACAGGGTCCTTCACCCCTCCACTTT. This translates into CASSLMGQGPSPLHF.